A single sample is the source of the 24 T cell receptor beta chains below, sequenced in a study of T cells expressing NK-cell markers. TCRdb re-called the 5' RACE reads and catalogs CDR3 proteins one per entry, DNA excluded. Its clone listing holds 500,000 or so distinct CDR3 sequences. The sequenced sample was blood T cells: a sorted CD56 or NKG2C T cell subset, CD4+ or CD8+ T cells, or bulk PBMC T cells (not recorded which). The receptors here all came from a man in his late teens or twenties in good health.

The V call is TRBV9, the J call TRBJ2-7; TCRdb's D call, TRBD1, is unchecked because there is no DNA. This CDR3 is 14 amino acids long. CDR1 is SGDLS, CDR2 YYNGEE, per germline. The CDR3 reads CASSLRLGSYEQYF.

The chain combines TRBV5-5 with TRBJ1-1. The length of the CDR3 is 13 residues. In germline, CDR1 is SGHKS, CDR2 YYEKEE (reference sequence). The CDR3 loop is CASSLSADTEAFF.

The chain employs TRBV10-3 and TRBJ2-1; TCRdb designates TRBD2, a call that cannot be tested without DNA. The CDR3 has 15 amino acids. The germline gives CDR1 ENHRY, CDR2 SYGVKD. CDR3 loop: CAISPTTSAGNEQFF.

J is TRBJ2-1 and V is TRBV6-1; absent DNA, TCRdb's TRBD1 call cannot be checked. The CDR3 spans 14 residues. Germline lookup yields CDR1 MNHNS and CDR2 SASEGT. Here the CDR3 reads CASTRGGRLNEQFF.

The gene calls are TRBV29-1 and TRBJ2-1; TCRdb's D call of TRBD2 is untestable without DNA. CDR3 length: 14 amino acids. Germline V gene sequence: CDR1 SQVTM, CDR2 ANQGSEA. The chain's CDR3 is CSVRLAVSYNEQFF.

The rearrangement uses TRBV27 and TRBJ1-5. In germline, CDR1 is MNHEY, CDR2 SMNVEV (reference sequence). The CDR3 extends over 13 amino acids. CDR3 protein: CASHGGSNQPQHF.

The chain is built from TRBV7-9 and TRBJ2-5. There are 14 residues in the CDR3. The germline gives CDR1 SEHNR, CDR2 FQNEAQ (reference sequence). The CDR3 reads CASSSSPEPETQYF.

The V call is TRBV11-2, the J call TRBJ1-4; TCRdb picks TRBD1, but there is no DNA to check that call. CDR1 SGHAT and CDR2 FQNNGV come from the germline V gene. This CDR3 contains 15 residues. CDR3 loop: CASSLGGRGDEKLFF.

CDR3: CASSLASGEKLFF. V gene TRBV11-2 combines with J gene TRBJ1-4. The V gene's germline CDR1 is SGHAT and CDR2 FQNNGV. The CDR3 runs 13 residues.

The chain joins TRBV6-1 to TRBJ2-7. CDR3 length equals 14 residues. In germline, CDR1 is MNHNS, CDR2 SASEGT. This CDR3 is CASSNSGTSYEQYF.

This rearrangement joins TRBV7-8 to TRBJ2-3. The length of the CDR3 is 14 residues. Germline values: CDR1 SGHVS, CDR2 FQNEAQ. The chain's CDR3 is CASSLTGIGGTQYF.

V gene TRBV7-9 combines with J gene TRBJ2-3. The CDR3 length is 13 residues. Germline-derived CDR1 and CDR2 are SEHNR and FQNEAQ (reference sequence). The CDR3 loop is CASSRYSTDTQYF.

This rearrangement joins TRBV27 to TRBJ2-1; the D gene TCRdb calls, TRBD1, cannot be checked with no DNA. This CDR3 region has 18 residues. Germline loops: CDR1 MNHEY, CDR2 SMNVEV (reference sequence). The CDR3 sequence: CASSATRPLANSYNEQFF.

The V gene is TRBV25-1, the J gene TRBJ2-6; lacking DNA, the TRBD1 call made by TCRdb goes unchecked. The germline gives CDR1 MGHDK, CDR2 SYGVNS. The CDR3 is 18 amino acids. The CDR3 spells CASSESGQGASGANVLTF.

The chain recombines TRBV28 with TRBJ2-2; TCRdb returns TRBD2, unconfirmable since there is no DNA. This CDR3 is built from 16 residues. Germline V lookup: CDR1 MDHEN, CDR2 SYDVKM. CDR3 protein: CASSFQAGVQTGELFF.

V is TRBV2 and J is TRBJ1-1; TCRdb gives TRBD1 as the D gene, but with no DNA this cannot be confirmed. Germline V gene data show CDR1 as SNHLY and CDR2 as FYNNEI. The CDR3 loop spans 14 amino acids. CDR3: CAKDKTGSSTEAFF.

The gene calls are TRBV5-6 and TRBJ2-4; TCRdb selects TRBD2, and the lack of DNA leaves this call unchecked. CDR1 is SGHDT, CDR2 YYEEEE, per germline. The CDR3 totals 14 residues. This CDR3 is CASSRTNNKNIQYF.

This rearrangement joins TRBV20-1 to TRBJ2-1; the TCRdb D gene call, TRBD2, has no DNA to confirm it. CDR3 size: 16 residues. The germline V gene has CDR1 DFQATT and CDR2 SNEGSKA (reference sequence). The CDR3 region is CSANLNGLAGVGEQFF.

V gene TRBV4-1 combines with J gene TRBJ2-7; TCRdb names TRBD1, which stays unverified in the absence of DNA. Germline V gene lookup returns CDR1 MGHRA and CDR2 YSYEKL. There are 17 residues in the CDR3. CDR3 residues: CASSQGTGTGSSYEQYF.

This rearrangement joins TRBV5-1 to TRBJ2-1; with no DNA, the TCRdb D assignment of TRBD2 cannot be verified. CDR1 and CDR2 from the germline V gene are SGHRS and YFSETQ. The CDR3 is made up of 15 amino acids. CDR3 protein: CASNLGGPSINEQFF. Based on the CDR3 plus reference TRBV5-1 and TRBJ2-1, the full variable domain is KAGVTQTPRYLIKTRGQQVTLSCSPISGHRSVSWYQQTPGQGLQFLFEYFSETQRNKGNFPGRFSGRQFSNSRSEMNVSTLELGDSALYLCASNLGGPSINEQFFGPGTRLTVL.

The genes are TRBV5-1 and TRBJ1-1; TCRdb calls TRBD1, which cannot be checked without DNA. Germline CDR1 SGHRS, CDR2 YFSETQ. This CDR3 has 14 amino acids. The CDR3 here is CASSADRPQGDAFF.

V usage is TRBV7-9 and J usage is TRBJ2-3; without DNA, the TCRdb call of TRBD1 cannot be checked. Germline values: CDR1 SEHNR, CDR2 FQNEAQ (reference sequence). The CDR3 has 16 residues. The CDR3 sequence is CASSFGTGVSTDTQYF. Variable domain in full (rest from reference TRBV7-9 and TRBJ2-3): DTGVSQNPRHKITKRGQNVTFRCDPISEHNRLYWYRQTLGQGPEFLTYFQNEAQLEKSRLLSDRFSAERPKGSFSTLEIQRTEQGDSAMYLCASSFGTGVSTDTQYFGPGTRLTVL.

V gene TRBV12-3 or TRBV12-4 combines with J gene TRBJ1-1. This CDR3 has 16 amino acids. CDR3: CASSPTWTAMNTEAFF.

The chain combines TRBV20-1 with TRBJ2-1; TCRdb's D call, TRBD2, is unchecked because there is no DNA. Germline loops: CDR1 DFQATT, CDR2 SNEGSKA (reference sequence). The CDR3 has 16 residues. This chain's CDR3 is CSARDVGSGSIHEQFF.